This TCR beta chain appears in the sequencing data of a study of cytomegalovirus exposure and HLA in healthy donors. The donors formed part of the approximately 120-subject validation cohort, distinct from the roughly 700-subject first cohort. Measured with immunoSEQ multiplex PCR; TCRdb has only the in-frame clones, and not every one. The table has about 110,000 clones, approximately 85% seen once; the top ten hold 3% to 3.5%. The CDR3 spans 17 residues. V was shortened by 5 bases and J by 4 bases, with 23 bases between the two germline ends. Germline-derived CDR1 and CDR2 are SGHTA and FQGTGA. The sample taken for sequencing was PBMCs. This TCR was sampled from a woman aged 18 to 35 in good health and CMV-seronegative. The V call is TRBV7-3, the J call TRBJ1-2; D is perhaps TRBD1 (5 bases). This CDR3 is CASSPGGRTGGIYGYTF. Written as DNA, the CDR3 is TGTGCCAGCAGCCCCGGGGGTAGGACGGGAGGGATCTATGGCTACACCTTC.